This T cell receptor (beta chain) originates from a study of OX40 agonist ivuxolimab in advanced cancers. Data came from immunoSEQ multiplex PCR; TCRdb stores just in-frame clones and leaves some out. The sample lists around 70,000 clones; roughly 92% were seen once. V lost 0 bases to trimming and J lost 1 base; unmatched junction nucleotides: 6. This CDR3 has 15 residues. Germline CDR1 and CDR2: SQVTM and ANQGSEA. Points from the study as a whole: Some nonresponders additionally presented with little normalized T-cell clonal expansion.

This clone has a single count. As yet, its antigen is unknown. Sample: CD4+ or CD8+ T cells sorted from blood, taken in a trial of the OX40 agonist ivuxolimab. The chain couples TRBV29-1 to TRBJ2-7, with 7 bases identical to TRBD1. The receptor was derived from an adult with an advanced solid tumor such as melanoma, head and neck, liver or kidney cancer. CDR3 region: CSVEEMTGLSYEQYF. In DNA form, the CDR3 reads TGCAGCGTTGAAGAGATGACAGGGCTGTCCTACGAGCAGTACTTC.